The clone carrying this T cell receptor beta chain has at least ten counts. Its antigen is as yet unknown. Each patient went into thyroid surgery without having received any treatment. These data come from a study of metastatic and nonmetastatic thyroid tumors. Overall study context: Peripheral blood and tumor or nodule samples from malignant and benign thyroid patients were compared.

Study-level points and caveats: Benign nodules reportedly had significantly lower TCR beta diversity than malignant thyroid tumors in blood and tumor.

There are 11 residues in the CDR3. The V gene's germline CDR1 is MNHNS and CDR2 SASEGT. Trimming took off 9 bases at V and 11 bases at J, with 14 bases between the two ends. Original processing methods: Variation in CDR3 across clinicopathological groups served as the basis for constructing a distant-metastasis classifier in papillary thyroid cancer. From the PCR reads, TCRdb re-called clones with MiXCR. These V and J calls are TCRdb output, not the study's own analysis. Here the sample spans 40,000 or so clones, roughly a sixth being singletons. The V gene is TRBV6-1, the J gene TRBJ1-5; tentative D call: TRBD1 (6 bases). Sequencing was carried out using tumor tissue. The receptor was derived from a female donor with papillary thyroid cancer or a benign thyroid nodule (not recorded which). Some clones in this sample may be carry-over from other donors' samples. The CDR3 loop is CASTGIGTQHF. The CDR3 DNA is TGTGCCAGTACAGGGATTGGAACCCAGCATTTT.